Each of the 27 T cell receptor beta chains below was sequenced from the same sample in a study of identical twins' blood T cells. TCRdb re-analysed the 5' RACE reads in MiXCR, keeping a single row per CDR3 protein. There are roughly 380,000 distinct CDR3 sequences in the sample; roughly 30% occur only once, and about 6% lies in the top ten. Specimen: PBMCs. These receptors were taken from a woman aged 18-55 years in good health.

V is TRBV10-3 and J is TRBJ2-3; TRBD1 matches at 7 bases. Germline lookup yields CDR1 ENHRY and CDR2 SYGVKD. V shed 2 bases, J shed 4 bases, and the junction held 6 bases outside the gene matches. This CDR3 spans 15 amino acids. DNA of the CDR3: TGTGCCATCAGTGAGACCCGACAGGGTCCAGATACGCAGTATTTT. It codes for CAISETRQGPDTQYF.

CDR3 sequence: CSAREPSENQPQHF. CDR3 sequence (DNA): TGCAGTGCTAGGGAGCCCTCTGAAAATCAGCCCCAGCATTTT. The gene calls are TRBV20-1 and TRBJ1-5; no clear D. Trimming shortened V by 3 bases and J by 4 bases, and 13 bases separated the two germline ends. CDR3 length: 14 residues. Germline assignment: CDR1 DFQATT and CDR2 SNEGSKA (reference sequence).

This clonotype was found a few times. The chain links TRBV4-1 to TRBJ1-2; 10 bases are shared with TRBD1. Looked up from germline, CDR1 is MGHRA and CDR2 is YSYEKL. With 3 bases clipped from V and 4 bases from J, the junction kept 8 bases outside the gene matches. The CDR3 covers 16 residues. The CDR3: CASSQQPGQGPYGYTF. Written as DNA, the CDR3 is TGCGCCAGCAGCCAGCAACCGGGACAGGGGCCCTATGGCTACACCTTC.

In this sample, this clonotype turned up a few times. The V call is TRBV20-1, the J call TRBJ1-2; no firm D call. V shed 4 bases and J shed 2 bases, with 8 bases lying between them. This CDR3 has 12 residues. CDR1 and CDR2 from the germline V gene are DFQATT and SNEGSKA (reference sequence). In DNA form, the CDR3 reads TGCAGTGCTATGGTCGAGAACTATGGCTACACCTTC. Translation gives CSAMVENYGYTF.

This clonotype came up a few times. The V gene is TRBV20-1, the J gene TRBJ2-1; 11 nucleotides agree with TRBD2. J gave up 7 bases and V 3 bases, and 8 bases lay outside the gene matches. Germline CDR1 reads DFQATT; CDR2 reads SNEGSKA (reference sequence). The CDR3 has 15 amino acids. CDR3 nucleotide sequence: TGCAGTGCTAGTAAGGGTAGCGGGGGGGCAAATGAGCAGTTCTTC. Translated, it gives CSASKGSGGANEQFF.

The CDR3 protein is CASSSSSAWETQYF. The CDR3 DNA sequence: TGTGCCAGCAGCTCTTCATCGGCTTGGGAGACCCAGTACTTC. This rearrangement joins TRBV7-7 to TRBJ2-5, with D uncertain. The length of the CDR3 is 14 residues. The germline gives CDR1 SSHAT, CDR2 FNYEAQ (reference sequence). Trimming left V 4 bases short and J 5 bases short, with 14 bases between.

In this sample, this clonotype turned up a few times. The chain is built from TRBV20-1 and TRBJ2-3; 8 bases are a match to TRBD2. The CDR3 has 17 residues. The V gene's germline CDR1 is DFQATT and CDR2 SNEGSKA (reference sequence). Trimming took 3 bases from V and 1 from J; bases not matched to a gene: 12. CDR3 nucleotide sequence: TGCAGTGCTAGCCCTCAAACTAGCGGCTCGGGCACAGATACGCAGTATTTT. It encodes CSASPQTSGSGTDTQYF.

Regarding this clonotype: The junction does not match germline at one end; this may be a read error. V and J are TRBV20-1 and TRBJ1-1; 7 bases fit TRBD1. This CDR3 contains 11 residues. In germline, CDR1 is DFQATT, CDR2 SNEGSKA (reference sequence). CDR3 region: CSRGSLTESFF. The CDR3 bases are TGCAGCAGGGGGTCGCTTACTGAATCTTTCTTT.

Only a few counts were recorded for this clonotype. The gene calls are TRBV5-1 and TRBJ2-3, with TRBD2 matching 8 bases. CDR3 size: 14 residues. Germline-derived CDR1 and CDR2 are SGHRS and YFSETQ. Germline trimming cut 5 bases from V and 4 bases from J; bases unmatched to any gene: 6. CDR3 amino acids: CASRAAGGADTQYF. The CDR3 DNA sequence: TGCGCCAGCAGAGCGGCGGGAGGAGCAGATACGCAGTATTTT.

This clonotype was seen more than once but under ten times. The V and J genes are TRBV7-8 and TRBJ1-4; 9 bases map to TRBD1. V lost 3 bases to trimming and J lost 6 bases; unmatched junction nucleotides: 11. Germline V gene lookup returns CDR1 SGHVS and CDR2 FQNEAQ. The CDR3 is made up of 17 amino acids. The CDR3 loop is CASSLRPGTGYDEKLFF. CDR3 DNA: TGTGCCAGCAGCTTGCGGCCCGGGACAGGGTATGATGAAAAACTGTTTTTT.

The chain recombines TRBV19 with TRBJ2-7; D gene ambiguous. Trimming pared 6 bases from V and 6 bases from J, leaving 24 bases between. The CDR3 loop spans 16 amino acids. Germline CDR1 LNHDA, CDR2 SQIVND (reference sequence). Here the CDR3 reads CASRKFLNLGTCEQYF. For the CDR3, the DNA is TGTGCCAGTAGGAAGTTCTTAAACCTGGGAACCTGCGAGCAGTACTTC.

This chain uses TRBV29-1 with TRBJ2-1; TRBD2 matches 11 bases. With V trimmed by 7 bases and J by 5 bases, 7 bases remained unmatched. Germline CDR1 and CDR2: SQVTM and ANQGSEA. This CDR3 is 14 amino acids long. CDR3 DNA: TGCAGCGCGGTTAGACTAGCGGGAAACAATGAGCAGTTCTTC. It specifies CSAVRLAGNNEQFF.

The chain couples TRBV21-1 to TRBJ1-2. TRBV21-1 is a pseudogene locus. The CDR3 has 18 amino acids. CDR3 DNA sequence: TGTGCCAGCAGCAAGAGGCACGTACAGAGTTCTGAATGGAGAGGCTACACCTTC. Amino acid sequence: CASSKRHVQSSEWRGYTF.

The chain has TRBV27 and TRBJ2-5; D not certain. The germline gives CDR1 MNHEY, CDR2 SMNVEV (reference sequence). The V end lost 2 bases, the J end lost 5 bases, and 12 bases lay between the germline ends. The CDR3 totals 14 residues. The CDR3 loop reads CASSLADRAETQYF. Written as DNA, the CDR3 is TGTGCCAGCAGTTTAGCGGACCGAGCGGAGACCCAGTACTTC.

The V and J genes are TRBV25-1 and TRBJ2-1, with 9 positions matching TRBD1. The CDR3 spans 17 residues. The ends lost 1 base at V and 5 bases at J; junction bases unmatched: 9. CDR1 is MGHDK, CDR2 SYGVNS, per germline. CDR3 in amino acids: CASSESPTGGRDNEQFF. DNA for the CDR3: TGTGCCAGCAGTGAATCTCCGACAGGGGGACGCGACAATGAGCAGTTCTTC.

The genes are TRBV2 and TRBJ1-2, with D possibly matching TRBD1 (6 bases). Trimming left V 5 bases short and J 7 bases short, with 14 bases between. This CDR3 spans 13 amino acids. CDR1 is SNHLY and CDR2 is FYNNEI in the germline V gene. The DNA of the CDR3 is TGTGCCAGCAGTTACAACAGGGAAGGTGGCTACACCTTC. The encoded protein is CASSYNREGGYTF.

The rearrangement uses TRBV20-1 and TRBJ1-6, with D possibly being TRBD1 (6 bases). Trimming shortened V by 5 bases and J by 4 bases, and 12 bases separated the two germline ends. CDR1 DFQATT and CDR2 SNEGSKA come from the germline V gene (reference sequence). This CDR3 contains 14 residues. The CDR3 coding sequence is TGCAGTGCTTGGGACACAGCTTATAATTCACCCCTCCACTTT. Its translation: CSAWDTAYNSPLHF.

As regards this clonotype: Lacking the conserved final phenylalanine or tryptophan, this CDR3 likely reflects a read error. The chain couples TRBV29-1 to TRBJ2-1; TRBD2 matches at 9 bases. The germline gives CDR1 SQVTM, CDR2 ANQGSEA. V was clipped by 7 bases and J by 0 bases; unmatched bases: 7. CDR3 length: 15 amino acids. The CDR3 DNA is TGCAGCGAATTGCTAGCGGGGAGCTCCTACAATGAGCAGTTCGTC. This sequence encodes CSELLAGSSYNEQFV.

This rearrangement joins TRBV6-5 to TRBJ1-1, with D possibly being TRBD1 (6 bases). V was shortened by 2 bases and J by 4 bases, with 11 bases between the two germline ends. The germline V gene encodes CDR1 MNHEY and CDR2 SVGAGI. The CDR3 runs 14 residues. CDR3 sequence (DNA): TGTGCCAGCAGTTACGGGGGGCTGGGCACTGAAGCTTTCTTT. It yields the protein CASSYGGLGTEAFF.

This clonotype was picked up many times. The gene calls are TRBV28 and TRBJ1-1, with D perhaps matching TRBD1 (6 bases). Trimming left V 6 bases short and J 5 bases short, with 13 bases between. Germline loops: CDR1 MDHEN, CDR2 SYDVKM. The CDR3 contains 13 residues. CDR3 nucleotide sequence: TGTGCCAGCAGCACAGGGATCTGGACTGAAGCTTTCTTT. Its protein product is CASSTGIWTEAFF.

This clonotype was counted between two and nine times. The rearrangement joins TRBV7-9 to TRBJ1-4; D may be TRBD1 (5 bases). The ends were cut back, 1 base at V and 8 bases at J, with 23 bases in the middle. Germline V lookup: CDR1 SEHNR, CDR2 FQNEAQ (reference sequence). The CDR3 has 18 residues. CDR3 residues: CASSLVATVDRRWEKLFF. The CDR3, as DNA: TGTGCCAGCAGCTTAGTAGCGACAGTTGACAGACGATGGGAAAAACTGTTTTTT.

Comments on this clonotype: The conserved phenylalanine or tryptophan normally closing the CDR3 is absent here, so this likely arose from a read error. V is TRBV7-8 and J is TRBJ1-1; 7 nucleotides match TRBD1. The V segment lost 5 bases and the J segment 10 bases; nucleotides outside the gene matches: 16. The CDR3 loop spans 15 amino acids. CDR1 is SGHVS, CDR2 FQNEAQ, per germline. CDR3 region: CASSGERGRGSLAFV. In DNA form, the CDR3 reads TGTGCCAGCAGCGGTGAAAGGGGGCGCGGTAGTTTAGCTTTCGTT.

This clonotype was seen a few times. The chain links TRBV6-1 to TRBJ1-1, with 8 bases matching TRBD1. Trimming removed 8 bases from V and 5 bases from J; junction bases left unmatched: 7. CDR3 length equals 13 residues. Per germline, CDR1 MNHNS and CDR2 SASEGT. CDR3 nucleotides: TGTGCCAGCGCACCACAGGGGGGGACTGAAGCTTTCTTT. This translates into CASAPQGGTEAFF.

V usage is TRBV10-3 and J usage is TRBJ2-7; 7 bases are shared with TRBD1. Germline trimming cut 2 bases from V and 3 bases from J; bases unmatched to any gene: 4. In germline, CDR1 is ENHRY, CDR2 SYGVKD. The CDR3 consists of 14 residues. The CDR3: CAISEVGQYYEQYF. DNA of the CDR3: TGTGCCATCAGTGAGGTGGGACAGTACTACGAGCAGTACTTC.

V usage is TRBV7-9 and J usage is TRBJ1-1, with D uncertain. This CDR3 is built from 13 residues. Germline V gene sequence: CDR1 SEHNR, CDR2 FQNEAQ (reference sequence). V shed 7 bases and J shed 0 bases, with 9 bases lying between them. The CDR3 nucleotides read TGTGCCAGCAATCTGGGAGTGAACACTGAAGCTTTCTTT. Its translation: CASNLGVNTEAFF.

This clonotype was seen a single time. The chain joins TRBV19 to TRBJ2-1; the match to TRBD1 covers 7 bases. With 5 bases clipped from V and 16 bases from J, the junction kept 11 bases outside the gene matches. The CDR3 spans 12 residues. CDR1 and CDR2 from the germline V gene are LNHDA and SQIVND (reference sequence). CDR3 sequence reads: CASSYRSGQPFF. CDR3 DNA sequence: TGTGCCAGTAGTTACCGATCGGGACAGCCCTTCTTC. Full variable domain (remainder filled in from reference TRBV19 and TRBJ2-1): DGGITQSPKYLFRKEGQNVTLSCEQNLNHDAMYWYRQDPGQGLRLIYYSQIVNDFQKGDIAEGYSVSREKKESFPLTVTSAQKNPTAFYLCASSYRSGQPFFGPGTRLTVL.

At least ten counts were recorded for this clonotype. CDR3 loop: CASSRKPLALHNEQFF. The CDR3 DNA reads as TGTGCCAGCAGCCGAAAACCCCTAGCACTCCACAATGAGCAGTTCTTC. The chain employs TRBV14 and TRBJ2-1; the D gene is possibly TRBD2 (5 bases). The V gene lost 4 bases and the J gene lost 5 bases, with 18 bases spanning the gap. The CDR3 totals 16 residues. Germline V gene lookup returns CDR1 SGHDN and CDR2 FVKESK.